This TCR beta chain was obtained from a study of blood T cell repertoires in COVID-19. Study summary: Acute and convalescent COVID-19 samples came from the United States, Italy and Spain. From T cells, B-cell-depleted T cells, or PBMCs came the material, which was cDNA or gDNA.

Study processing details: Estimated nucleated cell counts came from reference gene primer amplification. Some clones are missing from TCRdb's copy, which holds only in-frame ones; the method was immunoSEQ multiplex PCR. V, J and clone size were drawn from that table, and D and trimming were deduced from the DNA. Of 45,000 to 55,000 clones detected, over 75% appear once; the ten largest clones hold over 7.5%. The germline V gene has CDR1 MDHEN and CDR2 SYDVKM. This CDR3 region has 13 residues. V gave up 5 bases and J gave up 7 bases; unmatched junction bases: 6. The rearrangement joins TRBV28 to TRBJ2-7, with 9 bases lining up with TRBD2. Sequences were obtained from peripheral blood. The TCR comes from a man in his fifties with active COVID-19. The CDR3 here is CASSAGGPKEQYF. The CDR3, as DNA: TGTGCCAGCAGTGCGGGGGGGCCGAAGGAGCAGTACTTC. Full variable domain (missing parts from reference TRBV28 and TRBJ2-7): DVKVTQSSRYLVKRTGEKVFLECVQDMDHENMFWYRQDPGLGLRLIYFSYDVKMKEKGDIPEGYSVSREKKERFSLILESASTNQTSMYLCASSAGGPKEQYFGPGTRLTVT.